This is a list of T cell receptor beta chains from one sample in a study of monozygotic twins with inflammatory bowel disease. Reanalyzing the 5' RACE reads, TCRdb keeps one entry per CDR3 protein, without DNA. The specimen's table records 200,000 to 250,000 distinct CDR3 sequences. Sample: blood. The source of these receptors is a human donor with ulcerative colitis or Crohn's disease, or a healthy co-twin of an affected twin (not recorded which). Each CDR3 is given with its conserved first and last residue. Part of the rows lack a size; the others show once, few, many or a class for expanded clones.

clone size: .; J gene: TRBJ2-1; V gene: TRBV5-1; CDR3 protein: CASSLKSNEQFF
clone size: .; J gene: TRBJ1-1; V gene: TRBV28; CDR3 protein: CASRAPWTGSNTEAFF
clone size: .; J gene: TRBJ2-3; V gene: TRBV7-2; CDR3 protein: CASSLASAGESTDTQYF
clone size: .; J gene: TRBJ2-7; V gene: TRBV7-2; CDR3 protein: CASRPPSGASYEQYF
clone size: .; J gene: TRBJ2-2; V gene: TRBV7-9; CDR3 protein: CASSLDGTGHTGELFF
clone size: .; J gene: TRBJ2-1; V gene: TRBV11-2; CDR3 protein: CASSSGHGVLLSYNEQFF
clone size: .; J gene: TRBJ1-1; V gene: TRBV29-1; CDR3 protein: CSVEIWGGNTEAFF
clone size: .; J gene: TRBJ2-3; V gene: TRBV9; CDR3 protein: CASSVSPDSASLF
clone size: .; J gene: TRBJ1-1; V gene: TRBV7-2; CDR3 protein: CASSLIRGVIEAFF
clone size: .; J gene: TRBJ2-7; V gene: TRBV21-1; CDR3 protein: CASSTGVKGYEQYF
clone size: .; J gene: TRBJ2-6; V gene: TRBV6-5; CDR3 protein: CASSLRGANVLTF
clone size: .; J gene: TRBJ2-7; V gene: TRBV25-1; CDR3 protein: CASSNGRVYEQYF
clone size: .; J gene: TRBJ2-7; V gene: TRBV7-9; CDR3 protein: CASSLRRGSSYEQYF
clone size: .; J gene: TRBJ2-3; V gene: TRBV27; CDR3 protein: CASSLYYAGGDTDTQYF
clone size: .; J gene: TRBJ2-1; V gene: TRBV7-2; CDR3 protein: CASSPAPSSYNEQFF
clone size: .; J gene: TRBJ2-5; V gene: TRBV20-1; CDR3 protein: CSAGGQQETQYF
clone size: .; J gene: TRBJ1-5; V gene: TRBV7-2; CDR3 protein: CATDRGAGNQPQHF
clone size: medium-sized; J gene: TRBJ2-1; V gene: TRBV7-3; CDR3 protein: CASSLSRLAGNNEQFF
clone size: .; J gene: TRBJ2-7; V gene: TRBV6-1; CDR3 protein: CASSEGLAGEIEQYF
clone size: .; J gene: TRBJ2-3; V gene: TRBV7-8; CDR3 protein: CASTIDIGRSRGTQYF
clone size: .; J gene: TRBJ2-7; V gene: TRBV5-5; CDR3 protein: CASSPRRTHEQYF
clone size: .; J gene: TRBJ2-1; V gene: TRBV24-1; CDR3 protein: CATSDSRRGTYNEQFF
clone size: .; J gene: TRBJ2-1; V gene: TRBV6-2/TRBV6-3; CDR3 protein: CASSADRFATYNEQFF
clone size: .; J gene: TRBJ2-7; V gene: TRBV5-1; CDR3 protein: CASSLAPKTGSYEQYF
clone size: .; J gene: TRBJ2-5; V gene: TRBV27; CDR3 protein: CASSPAGLAETQYF
clone size: .; J gene: TRBJ1-1; V gene: TRBV7-2; CDR3 protein: CASSPPLSGRTEAFF
clone size: .; J gene: TRBJ2-1; V gene: TRBV5-1; CDR3 protein: CASSSMDYPSEQFF
clone size: .; J gene: TRBJ2-3; V gene: TRBV20-1; CDR3 protein: CSARDGLAALTRRADTQYF
clone size: .; J gene: TRBJ2-1; V gene: TRBV30; CDR3 protein: CAWNPLAGAYNEQFF
clone size: .; J gene: TRBJ2-3; V gene: TRBV29-1; CDR3 protein: CSVEKGGSDTQYF
clone size: .; J gene: TRBJ2-3; V gene: TRBV7-9; CDR3 protein: CASQGADTQYF
clone size: .; J gene: TRBJ1-5; V gene: TRBV20-1; CDR3 protein: CSARVGGNQPQHF
clone size: .; J gene: TRBJ1-1; V gene: TRBV5-6; CDR3 protein: CASSLANLGTGEGAFF
clone size: .; J gene: TRBJ2-7; V gene: TRBV28; CDR3 protein: CASSLSHGRAEQYF
clone size: .; J gene: TRBJ1-4; V gene: TRBV7-9; CDR3 protein: CASRATNEKLFF
clone size: .; J gene: TRBJ2-2; V gene: TRBV7-2; CDR3 protein: CASSLVLAGAGELFF
clone size: .; J gene: TRBJ2-1; V gene: TRBV12-3/TRBV12-4; CDR3 protein: CASSLVGTNEQFF
clone size: .; J gene: TRBJ1-1; V gene: TRBV12-3/TRBV12-4; CDR3 protein: CASSTRDRANTEAFF
clone size: .; J gene: TRBJ2-7; V gene: TRBV5-1; CDR3 protein: CASSSGDVYEQYF
clone size: .; J gene: TRBJ1-2; V gene: TRBV2; CDR3 protein: CASSEVQGRRGYTF
clone size: .; J gene: TRBJ1-5; V gene: TRBV7-9; CDR3 protein: CASSLAGIAGQPQHF
clone size: .; J gene: TRBJ2-1; V gene: TRBV5-1; CDR3 protein: CASNQGGARGNEQFF
clone size: .; J gene: TRBJ2-1; V gene: TRBV5-1; CDR3 protein: CASSLVGEQFF
clone size: .; J gene: TRBJ1-1; V gene: TRBV5-1; CDR3 protein: CASSLTGVLTNIPEAFF
clone size: .; J gene: TRBJ2-2; V gene: TRBV20-1; CDR3 protein: CSARGTIASGELFF
clone size: .; J gene: TRBJ2-3; V gene: TRBV5-1; CDR3 protein: CASSFSAGTTDTQYF
clone size: .; J gene: TRBJ2-1; V gene: TRBV6-1; CDR3 protein: CASSPGTSGGYNEQFF
clone size: .; J gene: TRBJ1-2; V gene: TRBV3-1; CDR3 protein: CASSQDTGLGGYTF
clone size: .; J gene: TRBJ1-1; V gene: TRBV15; CDR3 protein: CATSRPTAGREAFF
clone size: .; J gene: TRBJ2-3; V gene: TRBV7-2; CDR3 protein: CASSLAFGTNTQYF
clone size: .; J gene: TRBJ2-1; V gene: TRBV7-9; CDR3 protein: CASSPKGNEQFF
clone size: .; J gene: TRBJ1-2; V gene: TRBV10-2; CDR3 protein: CASSAQGRVYTF
clone size: .; J gene: TRBJ2-1; V gene: TRBV29-1; CDR3 protein: CSVKNRLAANSYNEQFF
clone size: .; J gene: TRBJ1-6; V gene: TRBV6-6; CDR3 protein: CASRATGDNSPLHF